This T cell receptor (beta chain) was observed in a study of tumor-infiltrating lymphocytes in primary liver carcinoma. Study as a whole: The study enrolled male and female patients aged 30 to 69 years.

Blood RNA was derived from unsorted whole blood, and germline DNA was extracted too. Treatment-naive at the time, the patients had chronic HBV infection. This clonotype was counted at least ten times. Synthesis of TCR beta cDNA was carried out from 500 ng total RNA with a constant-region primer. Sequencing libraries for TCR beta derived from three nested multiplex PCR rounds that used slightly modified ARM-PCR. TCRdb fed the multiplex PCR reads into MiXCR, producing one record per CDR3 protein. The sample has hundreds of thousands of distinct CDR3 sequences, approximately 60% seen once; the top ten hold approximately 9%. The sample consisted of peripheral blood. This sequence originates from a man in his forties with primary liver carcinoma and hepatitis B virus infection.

The CDR3 region is CASSSEMGAQYF. The DNA for the CDR3 is TGTGCCAGCAGCTCGGAGATGGGGGCCCAGTACTTC. The rearrangement joins TRBV6-5 to TRBJ2-5; the D gene could be TRBD1 or TRBD2 (5 bases each). This CDR3 has 12 residues. V gave up 6 bases and J gave up 9 bases, with 14 bases separating them. Germline V CDR1 and CDR2: MNHEY, SVGAGI.